This entry lists 5 T cell receptor beta chains sequenced from one sample in a study of T cells after yellow fever vaccination. TCRdb itself ran the 5' RACE reads through MiXCR, one entry per CDR3 protein. The sample lists about 550,000 distinct CDR3 sequences, less than 20% occurring once. The specimen was PBMCs, collected 15 days after the yellow fever booster vaccination. These receptors were obtained from a man aged 25 to 45 who received the YFV17D yellow fever vaccine.

This clonotype was observed a few times. The V and J genes are TRBV20-1 and TRBJ2-1, with D perhaps TRBD1 or TRBD2 (6 bases each). V dropped 3 bases and J dropped 3 bases, with 15 bases sitting between them. The CDR3 loop spans 15 amino acids. Germline V CDR1 and CDR2: DFQATT, SNEGSKA (reference sequence). CDR3 sequence reads: CSAREGVSLYNEQFF. CDR3 DNA sequence: TGCAGTGCTAGGGAGGGGGTATCCCTCTACAATGAGCAGTTCTTC.

V is TRBV27 and J is TRBJ2-7; TRBD1 is a possible D gene (5 bases). The V end lost 3 bases, the J end lost 2 bases, and 11 bases lay between the germline ends. Germline values: CDR1 MNHEY, CDR2 SMNVEV (reference sequence). This CDR3 has 14 amino acids. In DNA form, the CDR3 reads TGTGCCAGCAGTTTGTTCAGGGCCGCCTACGAGCAGTACTTC. Its translation: CASSLFRAAYEQYF.

This clonotype was detected only a few times. The V call is TRBV20-1, the J call TRBJ2-7, with 11 positions matching TRBD2. With V trimmed by 7 bases and J by 6 bases, 8 bases remained unmatched. Per the germline V gene, CDR1 is DFQATT and CDR2 is SNEGSKA (reference sequence). The CDR3 sequence is 13 residues long. Written as DNA, the CDR3 is TGCAGTGGAGGGACTAGCGGAGGGCTCGAGCAGTACTTC. Translation gives CSGGTSGGLEQYF.

The CDR3 DNA sequence: TGTGCCAGCAGCTTATCAGGGGAGAGAGGGACCCAGTACTTC. As protein: CASSLSGERGTQYF. The chain carries TRBV7-2 and TRBJ2-5, with D possibly TRBD1 on 6 matching bases. Between the trimmed V and J ends, which lost 2 bases and 7 bases, there was a span of 14 bases. Germline lookup yields CDR1 SGHTA and CDR2 FQGNSA. This CDR3 comprises 14 residues.

This chain links TRBV10-3 with TRBJ1-1; tentative D call: TRBD1 (5 bases). Deletions cut 6 bases from V and 4 bases from J, with 15 bases between. Per germline, CDR1 ENHRY and CDR2 SYGVKD. The CDR3 loop spans 14 amino acids. The CDR3 here is CAIREHGAPTEAFF. The CDR3 DNA reads as TGTGCCATCAGGGAGCATGGGGCGCCCACTGAAGCTTTCTTT.